This TCR beta chain derives from a study of T cells in Graves' hyperthyroidism and ophthalmopathy (dated by TCRdb to the late 2010s). Describing the broader study: Peripheral blood samples were taken at initial diagnosis, before any treatment was given. To identify distinguishing TCR V-J signatures, a discovery cohort of 90 to 100 patients was used, comprising some 45 with Graves' ophthalmopathy and 57 with stable Graves' hyperthyroidism. Prospective prediction of ophthalmopathy was tested in an independent validation cohort consisting of fewer than 20 hyperthyroidism patients and about 17 patients who later progressed to ophthalmopathy. The roughly 91 discovery patients were randomly split 7:3 into training and test sets. In addition, the study compared T-cell repertoires in thyroid tissue and in blood from about six Graves' hyperthyroidism patients. After blood sampling, hyperthyroidism patients were treated with methimazole at a starting dose of 30 mg daily, and ophthalmopathy patients were treated with high-dose intravenous methylprednisolone. According to the paper, TCR Vbeta CDR3 sequencing was carried out on 135 peripheral blood samples, which came from about 45 ophthalmopathy, under 85 hyperthyroidism and approximately 17 progressor patients. Study-wide findings and limitations: Sample size was not statistically predetermined, and blinding of investigators to group allocation was not performed. In cross-validation, a model built on a 13 V-J signature told ophthalmopathy apart from stable hyperthyroidism with roughly 87% sensitivity and 81% to 82% specificity, and in testing the same model reached 80%/75%. Most expanded thyroid clonotypes (frequency above 0.001) were also detected in blood, suggesting blood repertoires may reflect thyroid immune responses. In validation, progression to ophthalmopathy was predicted by the model with more than 65% sensitivity and roughly 76% specificity, a median of about 6 months before onset.

The junction carries 13 bases between V and J, which are trimmed by 7 bases and 4 bases respectively. In the germline V gene (reference sequence), CDR1 corresponds to MNHEY and CDR2 to SMNVEV. Counted from cysteine to phenylalanine, this CDR3 has 13 amino acids. Left in the record is the CDR3 DNA by itself, 39 bases read in frame from the first base. Ophthalmopathy patients had moderately to severely active disease, Clinical Activity Score of at least 3, NOSPECS grade of at least 4, and duration under 3 months. The study excluded patients with uncontrolled infections, other autoimmune diseases, pregnancy or lactation. Diagnoses were established on the basis of clinical symptoms, serum thyroxine and TRAb, thyroid ultrasound, and orbital computed tomography. PBMCs were isolated from 10 ml of fresh peripheral blood by Ficoll-Paque density gradient centrifugation. Trizol reagent was used to extract total RNA, and RNA quality was then checked on an Agilent 2100 Bioanalyzer.

The TCR beta CDR3 regions were amplified from RNA transcripts. The first round of RT-PCR for the TCR CDR3 was performed with the HTBI primer set and the Qiagen OneStep RT-PCR kit. Libraries were constructed in a second round of multiplex PCR, after which size selection and purification were performed. Sequencing of the libraries was done on an Illumina HiSeq2000 using paired-end 100 bp reads. Per the original workflow: SOAPnuke was used to process the raw data, throwing out any read that contained adapters or uncalled bases, had a mean Phred below 15, or lacked an exact constant-primer or identifier match. COPE v1.2.5 was used to merge high-quality paired reads, and clonotypes were defined as unique nucleotide sequences. Clonotypes were aligned to IMGT TRBV, TRBD and TRBJ reference segments using MiTCR v1.1. Only V-J combinations with frequency above 0.0001, covering about 99% of repertoires, were analysed. A TCS score was defined as the ratio between F50 (clonal expansion) and ExV (chaos), using BLOSUM62-based TCRdist between CDR3 peptides within each V-J. Welch's t-statistics and random forest reduced just over 500 V-J features to under 15, which were used in a naive Bayes classifier (R e1071). TCRdb cleaned the public reads at Q25 with fastp, built clones with MiXCR and kept in-frame beta chains. CDR3 protein sequences are deduplicated, and each keeps its most common genes and DNA. The V and J calls and clone size are TCRdb's, not the authors'. This sample lists about 350,000 distinct CDR3 sequences; around 15% were detected once. In total, the top ten clones hold about 37% of the sample.

With respect to this clonotype: Its antigen has not been determined. The input lacks base qualities; no much larger clone sits a single base away.

Sequencing used blood. The sequence is built from TRBV27 and TRBJ2-5; the D gene is tentatively TRBD1 or TRBD2, each matching 5 bases. This TCR came from a woman aged 40-49 years with Graves' ophthalmopathy. The CDR3 region: CASTPPGRETQYF. In nucleotide form, the sequence is TGTGCCAGCACCCCTCCAGGGAGAGAGACCCAGTACTTC.